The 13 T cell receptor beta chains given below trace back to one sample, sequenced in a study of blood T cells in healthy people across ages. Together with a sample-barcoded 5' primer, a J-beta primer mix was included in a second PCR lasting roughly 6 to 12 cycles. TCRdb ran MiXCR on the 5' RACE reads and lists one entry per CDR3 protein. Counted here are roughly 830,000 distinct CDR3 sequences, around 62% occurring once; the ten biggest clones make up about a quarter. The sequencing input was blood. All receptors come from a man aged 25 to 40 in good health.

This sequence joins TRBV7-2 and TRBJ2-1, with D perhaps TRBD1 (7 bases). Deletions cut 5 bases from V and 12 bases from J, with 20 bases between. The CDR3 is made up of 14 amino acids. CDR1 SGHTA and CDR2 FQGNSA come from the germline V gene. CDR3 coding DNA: TGTGCCAGCAGCCCGGGACAGTCAAAGGGGGGGCAGTTCTTC. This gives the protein CASSPGQSKGGQFF.

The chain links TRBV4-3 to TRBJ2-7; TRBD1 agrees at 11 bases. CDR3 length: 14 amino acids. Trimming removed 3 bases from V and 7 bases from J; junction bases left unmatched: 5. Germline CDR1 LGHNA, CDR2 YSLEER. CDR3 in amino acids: CASSQGGTGGEQYF. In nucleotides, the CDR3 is TGCGCCAGCAGCCAGGGCGGGACAGGGGGAGAGCAGTACTTC.

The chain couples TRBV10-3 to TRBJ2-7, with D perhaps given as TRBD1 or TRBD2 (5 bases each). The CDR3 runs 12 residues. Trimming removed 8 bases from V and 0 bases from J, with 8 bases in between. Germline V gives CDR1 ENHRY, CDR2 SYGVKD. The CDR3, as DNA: TGTGCCATCGGGACGGACTCCTACGAGCAGTACTTC. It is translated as CAIGTDSYEQYF.

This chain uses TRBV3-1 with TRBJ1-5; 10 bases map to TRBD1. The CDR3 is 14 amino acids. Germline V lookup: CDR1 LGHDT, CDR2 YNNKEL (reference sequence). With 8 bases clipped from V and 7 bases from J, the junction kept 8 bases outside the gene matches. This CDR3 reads CASGFGTGEQPQHF. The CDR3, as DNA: TGTGCCAGCGGGTTCGGGACAGGGGAACAGCCCCAGCATTTT. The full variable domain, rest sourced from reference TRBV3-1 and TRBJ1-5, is DTAVSQTPKYLVTQMGNDKSIKCEQNLGHDTMYWYKQDSKKFLKIMFSYNNKELIINETVPNRFSPKSPDKAHLNLHINSLELGDSAVYFCASGFGTGEQPQHFGDGTRLSIL.

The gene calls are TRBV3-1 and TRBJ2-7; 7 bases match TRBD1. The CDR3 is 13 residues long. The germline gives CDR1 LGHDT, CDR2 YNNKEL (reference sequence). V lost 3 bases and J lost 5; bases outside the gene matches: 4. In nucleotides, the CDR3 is TGTGCCAGCAGCCACAACAGGGGACACGAGCAGTACTTC. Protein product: CASSHNRGHEQYF.

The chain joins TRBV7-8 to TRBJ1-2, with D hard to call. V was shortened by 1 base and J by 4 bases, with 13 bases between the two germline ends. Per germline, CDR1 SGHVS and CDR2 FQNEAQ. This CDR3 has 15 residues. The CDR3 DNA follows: TGTGCCAGCAGCTTAGTGGAGGCCAGCCCCTATGGCTACACCTTC. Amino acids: CASSLVEASPYGYTF.

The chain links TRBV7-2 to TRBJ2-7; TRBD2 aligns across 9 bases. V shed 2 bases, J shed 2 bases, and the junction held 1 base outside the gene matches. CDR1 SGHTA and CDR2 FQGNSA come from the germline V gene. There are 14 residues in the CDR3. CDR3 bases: TGTGCCAGCAGCTTAAGGACTAGCGCCTACGAGCAGTACTTC. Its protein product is CASSLRTSAYEQYF.

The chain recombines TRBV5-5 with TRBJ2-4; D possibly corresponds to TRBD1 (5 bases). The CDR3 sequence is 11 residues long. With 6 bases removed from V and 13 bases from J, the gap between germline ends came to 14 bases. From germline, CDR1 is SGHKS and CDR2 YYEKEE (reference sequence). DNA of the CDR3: TGTGCCAGCAACACAGGCGTAGAGCAGTACTTC. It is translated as CASNTGVEQYF.

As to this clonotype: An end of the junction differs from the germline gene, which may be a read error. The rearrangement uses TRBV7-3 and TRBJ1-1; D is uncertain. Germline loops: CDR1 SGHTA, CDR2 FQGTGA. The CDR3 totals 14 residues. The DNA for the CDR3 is TGTGCCGGCAGCTTAATGGGGAAGAACACTGAAGCTTTCTTT. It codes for CAGSLMGKNTEAFF.

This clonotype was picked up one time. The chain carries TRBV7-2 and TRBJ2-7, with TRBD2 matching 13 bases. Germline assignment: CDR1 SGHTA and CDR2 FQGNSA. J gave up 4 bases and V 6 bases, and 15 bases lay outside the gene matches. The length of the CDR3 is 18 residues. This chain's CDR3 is CASRPAAGLAGAFYEQYF. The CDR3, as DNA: TGTGCCAGCAGGCCAGCCGCTGGACTAGCGGGGGCATTTTACGAGCAGTACTTC.

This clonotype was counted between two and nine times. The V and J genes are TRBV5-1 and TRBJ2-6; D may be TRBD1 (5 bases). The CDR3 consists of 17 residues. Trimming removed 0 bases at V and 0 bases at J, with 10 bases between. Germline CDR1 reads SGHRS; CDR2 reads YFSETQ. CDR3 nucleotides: TGCGCCAGCAGCTTGGAATCAGGGATCTCTGGGGCCAACGTCCTGACTTTC. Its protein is CASSLESGISGANVLTF. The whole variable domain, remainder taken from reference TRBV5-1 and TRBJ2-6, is KAGVTQTPRYLIKTRGQQVTLSCSPISGHRSVSWYQQTPGQGLQFLFEYFSETQRNKGNFPGRFSGRQFSNSRSEMNVSTLELGDSALYLCASSLESGISGANVLTFGAGSRLTVL.

CDR3 in amino acids: CASSGRTGRNSPLHF. The CDR3 region has the DNA TGTGCCAGCAGTGGCCGGACAGGGCGTAATTCACCCCTCCACTTT. The V gene is TRBV12-3 or TRBV12-4, the J gene TRBJ1-6; 8 nucleotides line up with TRBD1. The CDR3 has 15 residues. Trimming cost V 5 bases and J 6 bases; bases outside gene matches: 6.

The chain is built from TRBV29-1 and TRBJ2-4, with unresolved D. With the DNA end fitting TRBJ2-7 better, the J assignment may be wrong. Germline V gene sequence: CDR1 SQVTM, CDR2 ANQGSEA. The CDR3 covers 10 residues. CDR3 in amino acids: CSVGWDEQYF. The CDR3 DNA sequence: TGCAGCGTTGGGTGGGACGAGCAGTACTTC.